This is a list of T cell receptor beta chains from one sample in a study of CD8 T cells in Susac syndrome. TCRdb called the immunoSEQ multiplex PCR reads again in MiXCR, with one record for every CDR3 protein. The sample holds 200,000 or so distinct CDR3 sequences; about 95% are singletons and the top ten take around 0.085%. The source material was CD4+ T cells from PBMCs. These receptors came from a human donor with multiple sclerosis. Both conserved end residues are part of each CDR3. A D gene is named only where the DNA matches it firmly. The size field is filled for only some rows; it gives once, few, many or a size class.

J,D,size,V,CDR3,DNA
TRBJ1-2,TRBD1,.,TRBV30,CAWSVDRVYGYTF,TGTGCCTGGAGTGTAGACAGGGTGTATGGCTACACCTTC
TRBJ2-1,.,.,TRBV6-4,CAKTLANVFLRDEQFF,TGTGCCAAGACCCTGGCTAACGTTTTCCTTCGCGATGAGCAGTTCTTC
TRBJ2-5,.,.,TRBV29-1,CSVAHPGVKETQYF,TGCAGCGTCGCCCACCCAGGGGTTAAAGAGACCCAGTACTTC
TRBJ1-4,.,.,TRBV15,CATSRVRDGEKLFF,TGTGCCACCAGCAGAGTCCGGGACGGAGAAAAACTGTTTTTT
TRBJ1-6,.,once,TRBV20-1,CSAMEDKYSPLHF,TGCAGTGCTATGGAGGACAAGTATTCACCCCTCCACTTT
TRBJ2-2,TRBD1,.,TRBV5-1,CASSYQGETGELFF,TGCGCCAGCAGCTACCAGGGGGAAACCGGGGAGCTGTTTTTT
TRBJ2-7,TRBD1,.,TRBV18,CASSSRGQGPWEQYF,TGTGCCAGCTCGTCTAGGGGACAGGGTCCATGGGAGCAGTACTTC
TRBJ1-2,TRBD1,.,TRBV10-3,CAIRGQDYGYTF,TGTGCCATCAGGGGACAGGACTATGGCTACACCTTC
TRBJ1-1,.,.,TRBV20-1,CSARREADSEAFF,TGCAGTGCTAGAAGGGAGGCTGACTCTGAAGCTTTCTTT
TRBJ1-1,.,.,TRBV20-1,CSARDPFAFF,TGCAGTGCTAGAGACCCCTTCGCTTTCTTT
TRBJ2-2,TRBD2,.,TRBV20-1,CSARTRRTGELFF,TGCAGTGCCAGGACTAGGAGGACCGGGGAGCTGTTTTTT
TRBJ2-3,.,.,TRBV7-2,CASSFRQASSTDTQYF,TGTGCCAGCAGCTTTAGGCAGGCTAGTAGCACAGATACGCAGTATTTT
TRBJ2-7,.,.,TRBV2,CASSPTYEQYF,TGTGCCAGCAGTCCAACCTACGAGCAGTACTTC
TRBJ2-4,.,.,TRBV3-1,CASSHTGRENIQYF,TGTGCCAGCAGCCATACAGGGAGAGAAAACATTCAGTACTTC
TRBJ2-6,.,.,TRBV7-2,CASSARGANVLTF,TGTGCCAGCAGCGCGCGAGGGGCCAACGTCCTGACTTTC
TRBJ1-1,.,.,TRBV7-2,CASSKDRNTEAFF,TGTGCCAGCAGCAAGGACAGGAACACTGAAGCTTTCTTT
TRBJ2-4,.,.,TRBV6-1,CASSPRGSGALGNIQYF,TGTGCCAGCAGTCCTAGGGGTAGCGGAGCTCTTGGAAACATTCAGTACTTC
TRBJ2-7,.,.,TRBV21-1,CASSEGHPLWEQYF,TGTGCCAGCAGCGAGGGACACCCACTCTGGGAGCAGTACTTC
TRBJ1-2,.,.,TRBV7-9,CASSFGGEPTRGYTF,TGTGCCAGCAGCTTTGGGGGGGAACCGACGCGGGGCTACACCTTC
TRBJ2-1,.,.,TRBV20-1,CSASSPQRNEQFF,TGCAGTGCCTCTTCCCCACAGAGAAATGAGCAGTTCTTC
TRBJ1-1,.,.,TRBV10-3,CATGGTQNTEAFF,TGTGCCACCGGCGGGACGCAGAACACTGAAGCTTTCTTT
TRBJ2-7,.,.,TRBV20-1,CSARGAYTYEQYF,TGCAGTGCTAGAGGGGCCTACACCTACGAGCAGTACTTC